The 12 T cell receptor beta chains reported below all come from one sample, sequenced in a study of CD8 T cells in ankylosing spondylitis. General observations from the study: One TCR beta motif, made up of seven to nine highly homologous variants, appeared characteristic of ankylosing spondylitis blood.

These receptors have no known antigen. TCRdb itself ran the 5' RACE reads through MiXCR, one entry per CDR3 protein. The repertoire holds some 700,000 distinct CDR3 sequences, with about 20% as singletons. Input material: blood, either unsorted or a sorted T cell fraction (not recorded which). These receptors came from a male donor with ankylosing spondylitis.

This chain's CDR3 is CATSRGDRGLTGELFF. The CDR3 nucleotides read TGTGCCACCAGCAGAGGAGACAGGGGGCTGACCGGGGAGCTGTTTTTT. This rearrangement joins TRBV15 to TRBJ2-2; the match to TRBD1 covers 10 bases. Unmatched junction bases numbered 4, after V lost 1 base and J lost 5 bases. The CDR3 runs to 16 residues. Germline assignment: CDR1 LNHNV and CDR2 YYDKDF (reference sequence).

The chain recombines TRBV20-1 with TRBJ1-1; D not resolved. V was pared by 6 bases and J by 6 bases, with 20 bases between. Per the germline V gene, CDR1 is DFQATT and CDR2 is SNEGSKA (reference sequence). This CDR3 comprises 14 residues. The DNA of the CDR3 is TGCAGTGCCCCACGAGAGATATTGAGCTCTGAAGCTTTCTTT. This gives the protein CSAPREILSSEAFF.

This clonotype has just a few counts. The V gene is TRBV20-1, the J gene TRBJ1-1; D gene uncertain. Germline CDR1 DFQATT, CDR2 SNEGSKA (reference sequence). The CDR3 is 14 residues long. V lost 3 bases and J lost 2, with 13 bases in between. The CDR3 coding sequence is TGCAGTGCTAGTCAGGTGGGGAGAAACACTGAAGCTTTCTTT. This gives the protein CSASQVGRNTEAFF.

The V call is TRBV5-1, the J call TRBJ1-3, with TRBD1 matching over 9 bases. The length of the CDR3 is 15 residues. CDR1 is SGHRS and CDR2 is YFSETQ in the germline V gene. V was pared by 4 bases and J by 4 bases, with 6 bases of the junction left unmatched. The chain's CDR3 is CASSRMTGGGNTIYF. The CDR3 DNA reads TGCGCCAGCAGCCGGATGACAGGGGGAGGAAACACCATATATTTT.

This chain joins TRBV27 and TRBJ2-2; D is possibly TRBD1 or TRBD2 (6 bases each). Germline loops: CDR1 MNHEY, CDR2 SMNVEV (reference sequence). This CDR3 comprises 19 residues. V dropped 5 bases and J dropped 4 bases, with 26 bases sitting between them. CDR3 loop: CASSPLEWAQGLSTGELFF. The CDR3 DNA reads TGTGCCAGCAGTCCCCTCGAATGGGCACAGGGACTCTCCACCGGGGAGCTGTTTTTT.

This clonotype occurred a few times. The chain couples TRBV20-1 to TRBJ2-6; unclear D gene. The germline CDR1 and CDR2 sequences are DFQATT and SNEGSKA (reference sequence). Trimming shortened V by 6 bases and J by 4 bases, and 7 bases separated the two germline ends. CDR3 size: 12 residues. The CDR3, as DNA: TGCAGTGCGGCACGGGGGGCCAACGTCCTGACTTTC. Translated: CSAARGANVLTF.

As concerns this clonotype: It may be a read error: a sequence one base away is much more abundant. The chain is built from TRBV12-3 or TRBV12-4 and TRBJ2-7; the match to TRBD1 covers 7 bases. The CDR3 length is 16 residues. Losses at the gene ends were 6 bases for V and 0 bases for J; bases not matched to a gene: 11. The CDR3 protein is CASSQSLGQSSYEQYF. CDR3 coding DNA: TGTGCCAGCAGCCAAAGCTTGGGACAGAGCTCCTACGAGCAGTACTTC.

This clonotype was counted only a few times. The chain joins TRBV27 to TRBJ2-5; D is possibly TRBD2 (6 bases). V shed 4 bases and J shed 1 base, with 13 bases lying between them. The CDR3 contains 15 residues. Per the germline V gene, CDR1 is MNHEY and CDR2 is SMNVEV (reference sequence). The CDR3: CASSSLGDSQETQYF. The CDR3 DNA reads TGTGCCAGCAGTTCCCTCGGGGACTCCCAAGAGACCCAGTACTTC.

Ten or more counts support this clonotype. The chain has TRBV12-3 or TRBV12-4 and TRBJ2-7, with a tentative D call TRBD2 (5 bases). V lost 1 base and J lost 2, with 15 bases in between. CDR3 length: 16 amino acids. CDR3 sequence: CASSLVFGVRTYEQYF. In DNA, the CDR3 is TGTGCCAGCAGTTTAGTATTCGGGGTCCGAACCTACGAGCAGTACTTC.

The sample holds a few counts of this clonotype. The chain carries TRBV28 and TRBJ2-1; TRBD2 is a possible D gene (7 bases). Trimming left V 5 bases short and J 3 bases short, with 14 bases between. The CDR3 has 15 residues. CDR1 and CDR2 from the germline V gene are MDHEN and SYDVKM. The CDR3 DNA reads as TGTGCCAGCAGTCCCTGGGAGGGGGACTACAATGAGCAGTTCTTC. The encoded protein is CASSPWEGDYNEQFF. Based on the CDR3 plus reference TRBV28 and TRBJ2-1, the full variable domain is DVKVTQSSRYLVKRTGEKVFLECVQDMDHENMFWYRQDPGLGLRLIYFSYDVKMKEKGDIPEGYSVSREKKERFSLILESASTNQTSMYLCASSPWEGDYNEQFFGPGTRLTVL.

J is TRBJ2-1 and V is TRBV20-1, with D uncertain. Deletions cut 5 bases from V and 10 bases from J, with 18 bases between. The CDR3 length is 13 residues. Germline V gene sequence: CDR1 DFQATT, CDR2 SNEGSKA (reference sequence). This CDR3 is CSAPPVSPQEQFF. As DNA, the CDR3 is TGCAGTGCTCCGCCAGTTAGCCCCCAGGAGCAGTTCTTC.

This clonotype occurred many times. The rearrangement links TRBV29-1 to TRBJ2-3, with D perhaps assigned TRBD1 or TRBD2 (5 bases each). This CDR3 has 17 amino acids. V was cut by 5 bases and J by 0 bases, with 21 bases left in between. CDR1 SQVTM and CDR2 ANQGSEA come from the germline V gene. CDR3 amino acids: CSVSSTGLYFSTDTQYF. CDR3 DNA sequence: TGCAGCGTTTCCAGTACGGGGCTATACTTCAGCACAGATACGCAGTATTTT.